Reported below is one T cell receptor (beta chain). This clone was counted only a few times. Its antigen is not yet known. No base-level quality is on record; no much larger clone is a single base apart. This sample stems from a study of beta chain features in type 1 diabetes (dated by TCRdb to 2017 to 2018). With respect to the entire study: Mean age, gender distribution, total cell number and subset yield did not differ between patients and healthy donors. In the study, recently diagnosed type 1 diabetes patients and matched healthy donors were compared on the TCRB repertoires of their sorted circulating CD4+ T cell subsets. A total of roughly 100 million sorted cells were examined across all samples, and the number of cells per subset was strongly correlated with RNA yield. Naive and central memory subsets were obtained from all 30 or so donors, but regulatory and stem cell-like memory subsets were isolated from only 8 patients and 8 healthy donors. Summary of the overall study and its limitations: Patients with type 1 diabetes made fewer insertions and deleted more nucleotides at VDJ recombination sites, implying thymic rearrangement abnormalities. Because cDNA was sequenced instead of genomic DNA, activated cells with high expression could be over-represented, although the groups did not differ in activation or CD3 levels. Only small numbers of individuals were included in the HLA sub-analyses, which left unresolved whether HLA type had any influence on TCRB rearrangement. In all four CD4+ subsets, TCRB CDR3 length was moderately but significantly shorter in type 1 diabetes patients. Shorter templates might be favored by PCR, yet because patient and control samples were amplified and corrected together, any such skew would affect both groups equally. Naive, central memory and regulatory TCRB repertoires appeared more similar among patients than among healthy donors.

The entire isolated RNA was reverse transcribed using the High Capacity cDNA Reverse Transcription Kit, and thus expressed TCRB transcripts were sequenced. Deep immunoSEQ sequencing was applied to naive, central memory and regulatory T cell samples, giving an average of about 3.57 million total reads per sample. After sorted cells were lysed in RLT buffer, RNA was extracted with DNase-treated RNeasy Micro or Mini kits, with the choice depending on cell number. Each cell subset was processed on its own to prevent cross-contamination, while patient and healthy donor samples were processed together. The immunoSEQ multiplex PCR was used to amplify TCRB sequences from cDNA, generating 87-bp fragments that spanned the CDR3 region. Amplicons were sequenced on the Illumina HiSeq platform. In the authors' own workflow: PCR bias was corrected computationally using synthetic template baselines, and reads within Hamming distance 2 were collapsed, with unmergeable singletons discarded. Reads were aligned against IMGT so that V, D and J genes, CDR3 length and insertions or deletions at six rearrangement sites could be assigned. Within each subset, clonotype counts were normalized to sorted cell number, and only after that were true diversity and Gini coefficients computed with the tcR R package. The overlap coefficient, calculated on TCRB nucleotide sequences, was used to quantify repertoire sharing. As a proxy for the pre-selection repertoire, out-of-frame TCRB sequences from naive cells were analyzed. TCRdb took over this immuneACCESS table, retaining in-frame rearrangements with V and J assigned. Such tables are incomplete; in checked studies, under half of the missing clones stem from an unresolved V gene, and the remainder is unexplained. From that table come the V and J calls and clone size; the DNA was used to work out D and trimming. For this sample the table gives 600,000 to 750,000 clones, of which roughly an eighth were detected only once. The top ten clones comprise around 0.12% of the sample.

V and J lose 4 bases and 2 bases, and a span of 8 bases separates them. The CDR3 numbers 12 residues from cysteine through phenylalanine. This entry keeps only the CDR3 DNA: 36 bases, framed from base 1. Taken from the germline V gene, the CDR1 and CDR2 loops are SQVTM and ANQGSEA. Each donor gave one peripheral blood draw, averaging around 0.11 L, which was collected into heparinised tubes. Naive, central memory, regulatory and stem cell-like memory CD4+ T cells were sorted on a BD FACSAria II using a panel including CD45RO, CCR7, CD25, CD127, CD95 and CD27. Purity was above 98% for every sorted population. PBMCs were isolated immediately by Lymphoprep density gradient centrifugation and stained directly without culture. So that batch effects would be minimized, each experiment stained and sorted samples in pairs, pairing one healthy donor with one patient.

The sample consisted of naive CD4+ T cells from blood. The meaning of the sample's cell subset or site label: true naive CD4+ T cells. This TCR derives from a man aged 25 to 40 with type 1 diabetes. The sequence is built from TRBV29-1 and TRBJ2-5; the D segment cannot be called with confidence. The CDR3 protein: CSVGGIQETQYF. Here is the DNA: TGCAGCGTTGGCGGCATTCAAGAGACCCAGTACTTC.